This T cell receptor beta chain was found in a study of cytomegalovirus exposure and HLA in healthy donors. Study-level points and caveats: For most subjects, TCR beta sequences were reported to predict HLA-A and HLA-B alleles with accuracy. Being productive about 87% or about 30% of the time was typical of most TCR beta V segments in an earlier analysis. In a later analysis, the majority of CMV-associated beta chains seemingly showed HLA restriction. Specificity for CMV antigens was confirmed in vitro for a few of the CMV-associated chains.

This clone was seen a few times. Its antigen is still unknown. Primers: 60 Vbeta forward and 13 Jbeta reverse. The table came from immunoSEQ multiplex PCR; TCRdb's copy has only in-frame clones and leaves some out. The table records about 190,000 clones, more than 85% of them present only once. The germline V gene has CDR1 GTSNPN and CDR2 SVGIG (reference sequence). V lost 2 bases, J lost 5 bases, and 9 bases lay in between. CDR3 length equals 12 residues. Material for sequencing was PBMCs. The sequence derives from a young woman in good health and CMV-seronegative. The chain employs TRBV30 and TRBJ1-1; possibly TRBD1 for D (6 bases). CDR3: CAWSTGKTEAFF. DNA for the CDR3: TGTGCCTGGAGTACAGGGAAGACTGAAGCTTTCTTT.